This TCR beta chain was sequenced during a study of cytomegalovirus exposure and HLA in healthy donors. This clone was picked up a small number of times. Its antigen is unknown. The PCR had 60 Vbeta and 13 Jbeta primers. Some clones are missing from TCRdb's copy, which holds only in-frame ones; the method was immunoSEQ multiplex PCR. The table includes approximately 75,000 clones, approximately 82% detected once. Germline CDR1 and CDR2: KGHSH and LQKENI. The CDR3 sequence is 14 residues long. Trimming left V 6 bases short and J 0 bases short, with 9 bases between. Regarding the study as a whole: There were 164 TCR beta chains listed as cytomegalovirus-associated. Sequencing artifact likely explains a cluster of highly shared sequence variants. A link between a missense DCLRE1C variant and TCR beta V- and J-gene trimming emerged from a later analysis.

The receptor's source is a man aged 65 to 79 in good health and CMV-seropositive. The rearrangement uses TRBV18 and TRBJ1-3, with D tentatively TRBD1 (5 bases). What was sequenced was PBMCs. CDR3 DNA sequence: TGTGCCAGCTCTCGACAGAACTCTGGAAACACCATATATTTT. This encodes CASSRQNSGNTIYF.